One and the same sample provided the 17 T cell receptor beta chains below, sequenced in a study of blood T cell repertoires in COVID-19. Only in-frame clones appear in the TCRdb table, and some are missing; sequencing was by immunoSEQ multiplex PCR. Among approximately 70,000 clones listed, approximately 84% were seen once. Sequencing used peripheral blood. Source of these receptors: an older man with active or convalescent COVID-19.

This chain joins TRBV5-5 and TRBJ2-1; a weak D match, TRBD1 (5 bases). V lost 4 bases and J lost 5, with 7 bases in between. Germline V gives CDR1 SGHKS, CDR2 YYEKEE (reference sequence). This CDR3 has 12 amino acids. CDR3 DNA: TGTGCCAGCAGCCTGACAGACAATGAGCAGTTCTTC. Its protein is CASSLTDNEQFF.

The CDR3 spells CAWSVGLAGGYEQYF. CDR3 nucleotide sequence: TGTGCCTGGAGTGTAGGACTAGCGGGAGGCTACGAGCAGTACTTC. The chain uses TRBV30 and TRBJ2-7; TRBD2 aligns across 14 bases. This CDR3 is 15 amino acids long. Germline V CDR1 and CDR2: GTSNPN, SVGIG (reference sequence). V lost 0 bases, J lost 3 bases, and 1 base stayed unmatched.

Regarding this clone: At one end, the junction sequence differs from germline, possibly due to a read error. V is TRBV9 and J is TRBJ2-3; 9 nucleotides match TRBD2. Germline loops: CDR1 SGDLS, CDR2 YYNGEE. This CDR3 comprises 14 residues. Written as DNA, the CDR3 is TGTGCCAGCAGCGGGGGGACTAGCAAAGATACGCAGTATTTT. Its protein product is CASSGGTSKDTQYF.

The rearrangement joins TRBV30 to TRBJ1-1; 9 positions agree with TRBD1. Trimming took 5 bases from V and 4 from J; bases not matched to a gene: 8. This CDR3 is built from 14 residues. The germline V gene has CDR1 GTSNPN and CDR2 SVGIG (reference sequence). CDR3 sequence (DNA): TGTGCCTGGCGGCGGCGGGACAGGGTCACTGAAGCTTTCTTT. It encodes CAWRRRDRVTEAFF. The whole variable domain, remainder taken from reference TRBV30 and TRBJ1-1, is SQTIHQWPATLVQPVGSPLSLECTVEGTSNPNLYWYRQAAGRGLQLLFYSVGIGQISSEVPQNLSASRPQDRQFILSSKKLLLSDSGFYLCAWRRRDRVTEAFFGQGTRLTVV.

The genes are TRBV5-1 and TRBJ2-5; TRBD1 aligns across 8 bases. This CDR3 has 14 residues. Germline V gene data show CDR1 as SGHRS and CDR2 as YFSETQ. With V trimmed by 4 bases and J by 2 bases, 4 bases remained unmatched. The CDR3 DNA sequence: TGCGCCAGCAGCCTCGGGACAGGACAAGAGACCCAGTACTTC. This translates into CASSLGTGQETQYF.

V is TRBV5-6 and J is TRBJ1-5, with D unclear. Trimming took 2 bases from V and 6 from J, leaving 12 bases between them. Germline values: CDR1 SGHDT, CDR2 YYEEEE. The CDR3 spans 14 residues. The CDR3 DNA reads TGTGCCAGCAGCTTCTCTAGGGAGGGTCAGCCCCAGCATTTT. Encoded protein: CASSFSREGQPQHF.

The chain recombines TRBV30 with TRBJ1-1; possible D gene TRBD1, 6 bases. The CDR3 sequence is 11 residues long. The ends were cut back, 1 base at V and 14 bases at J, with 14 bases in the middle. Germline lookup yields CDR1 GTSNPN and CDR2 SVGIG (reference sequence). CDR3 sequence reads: CAWSGGHSCFF. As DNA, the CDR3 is TGTGCCTGGAGTGGGGGGCATTCATGCTTCTTT.

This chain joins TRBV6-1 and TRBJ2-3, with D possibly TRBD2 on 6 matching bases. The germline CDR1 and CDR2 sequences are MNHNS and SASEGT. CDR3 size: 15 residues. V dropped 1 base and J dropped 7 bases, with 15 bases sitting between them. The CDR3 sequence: CASSEDPGRSNTQYF. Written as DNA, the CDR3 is TGTGCCAGCAGTGAAGATCCAGGGAGGTCGAATACGCAGTATTTT.

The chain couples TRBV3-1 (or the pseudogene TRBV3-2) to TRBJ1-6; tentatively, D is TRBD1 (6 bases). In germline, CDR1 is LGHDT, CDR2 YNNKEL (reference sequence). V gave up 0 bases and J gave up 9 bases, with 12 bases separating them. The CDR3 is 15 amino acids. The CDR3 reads CASSQESQGRSPLHF. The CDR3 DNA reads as TGTGCCAGCAGCCAAGAGAGTCAGGGGCGTTCACCCCTCCACTTT.

CDR3 residues: CASSPRTGNLNYGYTF. CDR3 in DNA: TGTGCCAGCAGCCCGCGGACAGGGAATCTTAACTATGGCTACACCTTC. The chain joins TRBV11-2 to TRBJ1-2; 8 bases line up with TRBD1. Germline CDR1 SGHAT, CDR2 FQNNGV. There are 16 residues in the CDR3. Trimming took 5 bases from V and 1 from J; bases not matched to a gene: 9.

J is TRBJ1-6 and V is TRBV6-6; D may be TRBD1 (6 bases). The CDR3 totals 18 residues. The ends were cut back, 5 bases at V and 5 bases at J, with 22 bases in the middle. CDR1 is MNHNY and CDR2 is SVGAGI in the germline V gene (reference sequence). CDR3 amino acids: CASSRNLPGTLNNSPLHF. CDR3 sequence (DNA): TGTGCCAGCAGTCGAAACCTTCCCGGGACACTTAATAATTCACCCCTCCACTTT.

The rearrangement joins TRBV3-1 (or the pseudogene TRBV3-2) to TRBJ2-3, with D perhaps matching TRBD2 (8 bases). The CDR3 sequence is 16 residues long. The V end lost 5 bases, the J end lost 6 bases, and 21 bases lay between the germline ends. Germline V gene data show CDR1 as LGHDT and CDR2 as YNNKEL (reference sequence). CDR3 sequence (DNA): TGTGCCAGCAGCTCAGACAAGGGGGCGGGAGGCGATACGCAGTATTTT. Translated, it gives CASSSDKGAGGDTQYF.

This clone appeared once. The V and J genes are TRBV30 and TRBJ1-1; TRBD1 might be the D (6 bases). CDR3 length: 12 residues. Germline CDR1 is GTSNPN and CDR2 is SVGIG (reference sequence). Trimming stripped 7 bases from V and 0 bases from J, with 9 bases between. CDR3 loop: CASQGMNTEAFF. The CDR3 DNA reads TGTGCCTCGCAGGGGATGAACACTGAAGCTTTCTTT.

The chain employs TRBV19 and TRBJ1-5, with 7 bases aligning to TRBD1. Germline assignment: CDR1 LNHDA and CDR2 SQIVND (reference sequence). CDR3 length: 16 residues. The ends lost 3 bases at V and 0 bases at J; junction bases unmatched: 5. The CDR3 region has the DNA TGTGCCAGTAGTATCGGGACAGTCTATAGCAATCAGCCCCAGCATTTT. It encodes CASSIGTVYSNQPQHF.

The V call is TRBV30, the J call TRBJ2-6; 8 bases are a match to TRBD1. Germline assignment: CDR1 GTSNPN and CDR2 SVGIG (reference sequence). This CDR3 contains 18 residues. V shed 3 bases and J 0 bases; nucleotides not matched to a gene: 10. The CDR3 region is CAWRPYRGISSGANVLTF. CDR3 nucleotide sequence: TGTGCCTGGAGGCCTTACAGGGGGATTAGCTCTGGGGCCAACGTCCTGACTTTC.

The CDR3 reads CASSYGRGPGYGYTF. The CDR3 DNA reads TGTGCCAGCAGTTACGGAAGGGGGCCGGGCTATGGCTACACCTTC. This chain uses TRBV6-5 with TRBJ1-2, with 7 bases fitting TRBD1. The V gene's germline CDR1 is MNHEY and CDR2 SVGAGI. This CDR3 is 15 amino acids long. The ends lost 2 bases at V and 4 bases at J; junction bases unmatched: 7.

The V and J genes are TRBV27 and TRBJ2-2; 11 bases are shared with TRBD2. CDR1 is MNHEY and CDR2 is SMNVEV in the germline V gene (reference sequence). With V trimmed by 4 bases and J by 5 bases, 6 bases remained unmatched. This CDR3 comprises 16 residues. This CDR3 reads CASSYSGRVDTGELFF. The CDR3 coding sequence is TGTGCCAGCAGTTATAGCGGGAGGGTCGATACCGGGGAGCTGTTTTTT.